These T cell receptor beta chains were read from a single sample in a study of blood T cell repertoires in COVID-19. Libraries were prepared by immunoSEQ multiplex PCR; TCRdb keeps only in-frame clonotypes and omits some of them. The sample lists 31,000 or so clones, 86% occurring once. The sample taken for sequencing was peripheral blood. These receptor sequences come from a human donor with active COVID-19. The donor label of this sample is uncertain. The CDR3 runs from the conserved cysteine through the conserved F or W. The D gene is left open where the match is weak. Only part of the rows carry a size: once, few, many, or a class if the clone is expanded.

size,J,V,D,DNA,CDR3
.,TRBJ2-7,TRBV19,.,TGTGCCAGTAGCCGAGAGTACTCCTACGAGCAGTACTTC,CASSREYSYEQYF
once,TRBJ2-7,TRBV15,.,TGTGCCACCAGCGCCCACAGGCGCGAGCAGTACTTC,CATSAHRREQYF
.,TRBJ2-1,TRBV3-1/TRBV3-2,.,TGTGCCAGCAGCCAGACCGGCGGAGACAATGAGCAGTTCTTC,CASSQTGGDNEQFF
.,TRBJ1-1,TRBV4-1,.,TGCGCCAGCAGCCGGGAGTCCATGAACACTGAAGCTTTCTTT,CASSRESMNTEAFF
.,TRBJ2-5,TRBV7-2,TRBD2,TGTGCCAGCAGCTCAACCGGGACTAGATTAGAGACCCAGTACTTC,CASSSTGTRLETQYF
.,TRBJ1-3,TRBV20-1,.,TGCAGTGCTAGTTACCACTCCTCTGGAAACACCATATATTTT,CSASYHSSGNTIYF
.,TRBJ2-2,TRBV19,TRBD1,TGTGCCAGTAGTGTCCCGGGACAGGGGTCCGGGGAGCTGTTTTTT,CASSVPGQGSGELFF
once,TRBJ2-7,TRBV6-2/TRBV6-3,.,TGTGCCAGCACCCCCATAGATGGCTACGAGCAGTACTTC,CASTPIDGYEQYF
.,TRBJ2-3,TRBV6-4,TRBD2,TGTGCCAGCAGCTTGACTAGCGGTTCTAGCACAGATACGCAGTATTTT,CASSLTSGSSTDTQYF
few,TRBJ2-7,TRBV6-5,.,TGTGCCAGCAGTTACGGTCAGGGCCTCTACGAGCAGTACTTC,CASSYGQGLYEQYF
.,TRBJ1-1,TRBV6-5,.,TGTGCCAGCAGCATGACAGTATCTGAAGCTTTCTTT,CASSMTVSEAFF
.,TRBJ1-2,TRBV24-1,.,TGTGCCACCAGTGACCCGTCGGCGACAGGCCTAGACTATGGCTACACCTTC,CATSDPSATGLDYGYTF
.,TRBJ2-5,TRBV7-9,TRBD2,TGTGCCAGCAGCTTAGCACTAGCGGTACAAGAGACCCAGTACTTC,CASSLALAVQETQYF
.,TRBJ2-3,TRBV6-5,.,TGTGCCAGCAGTAGGGGGGGAAATGCAGATACGCAGTATTTT,CASSRGGNADTQYF
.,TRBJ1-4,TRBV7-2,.,TGTGCCAGCAGCTTCGGAGGGACTAATGAAAAACTGTTTTTT,CASSFGGTNEKLFF
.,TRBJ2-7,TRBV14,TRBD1,TGTGCCAGCAGCGACAGGGGGCTCTACGAGCAGTACTTC,CASSDRGLYEQYF
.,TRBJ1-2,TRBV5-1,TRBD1,TGCGCCAGCAGCTTGTCGACAGGGGTTAACTATGGCTACACCTTC,CASSLSTGVNYGYTF
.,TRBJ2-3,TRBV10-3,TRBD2,TGTGCCATCAAGCCGGGACTAGCGGGGGGGCCGGTGACCACAGATACGCAGTATTTT,CAIKPGLAGGPVTTDTQYF
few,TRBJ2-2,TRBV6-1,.,TGTGCCAGCAGTGAACCCCAGGGGTCCGGGGAGCTGTTTTTT,CASSEPQGSGELFF
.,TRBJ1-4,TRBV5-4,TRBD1,TGTGCCAGCAGCTTGCCAACAGGGGAGAATGAAAAACTGTTTTTT,CASSLPTGENEKLFF
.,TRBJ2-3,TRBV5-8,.,TGTGCCAGCAGCTTGGTTGTCCTACAAGGGGCAGATACGCAGTATTTT,CASSLVVLQGADTQYF
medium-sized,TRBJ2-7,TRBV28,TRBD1,TGTGCCAGCAGTTTAACAGGGGCACCTTCCTACGAGCAGTACTTC,CASSLTGAPSYEQYF
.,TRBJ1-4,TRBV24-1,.,TGTGCCACCAGTGAACCTCAACGTCAGGTGTTTTTT,CATSEPQRQVFF
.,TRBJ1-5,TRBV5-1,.,TGCGCCAGCAGCTTGACAGGGCTCAATCAGCCCCAGCATTTT,CASSLTGLNQPQHF
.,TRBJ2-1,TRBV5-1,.,TGCGCCAGCAGCTTGGCGTGGGGGCCGAACAATGAGCAGTTCTTC,CASSLAWGPNNEQFF
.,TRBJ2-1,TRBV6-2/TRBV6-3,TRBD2,TGTGCCAGCAGTTATGGGACTAGCGTATCCCAGGGGTTCTTC,CASSYGTSVSQGFF
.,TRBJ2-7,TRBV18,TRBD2,TGTGCCAGCTCACCCGGACTAGCGGGAGGGCCCACCTACGAGCAGTACTTC,CASSPGLAGGPTYEQYF
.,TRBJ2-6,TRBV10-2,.,TGCGCCAGCAGTGAGTCCTTCAGGGTGGCTGGGGCCAACGTCCTGACTTTC,CASSESFRVAGANVLTF
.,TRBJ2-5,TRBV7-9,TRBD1,TGTGCCAGCAGCTTAGGACAGGGGGGCCAAGAGACCCAGTACTTC,CASSLGQGGQETQYF
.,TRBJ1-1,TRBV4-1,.,TGCGCCAGCAGCCAACCCCAATCAGTCACTGAAGCTTTCTTT,CASSQPQSVTEAFF
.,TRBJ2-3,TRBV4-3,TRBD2,TGCGCCAGCAGCCTGGGGGTAGCGGGAGGGCCCGGCACAGATACGCAGTATTTT,CASSLGVAGGPGTDTQYF
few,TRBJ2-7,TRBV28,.,TGTGCCAGCAGTCCCCACGGGACACCTTACGAGCAGTACTTC,CASSPHGTPYEQYF
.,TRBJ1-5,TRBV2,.,TGTGCCAGTCGACGCCGGCGGGGAACCTATCAGCCCCAGCATTTT,CASRRRRGTYQPQHF